Included here is one TCR beta chain sequence, with context. This clone was found a few times. Its antigen is still unknown. There are no base qualities to consult, and no much larger clone falls within one base. This entry is derived from a study of beta chain features in type 1 diabetes (dated 2018 in TCRdb). Turning to the overall study: Patients and healthy donors did not differ in mean age, gender distribution, total cell number or subset yield. A total of roughly 98,000,000 sorted cells were examined across all samples, and RNA yield correlated strongly with the number of cells per subset. Regulatory and stem cell-like memory subsets were obtained from only 8 patients and roughly 8 healthy donors, while naive and central memory subsets were obtained from all 28 donors. The study compared the TCRB repertoires of sorted circulating CD4+ T cell subsets in recently diagnosed type 1 diabetes patients with those in matched healthy donors. Overall study outcomes, separate from this receptor: A moderate but significant shortening of TCRB CDR3 length was observed in type 1 diabetes patients in all four CD4+ subsets. At VDJ recombination sites, patients with type 1 diabetes made fewer insertions and deleted more nucleotides, a pattern implying thymic rearrangement abnormalities. Naive, central memory and regulatory TCRB repertoires appeared more similar among patients than among healthy donors. Because small numbers of individuals were included in the HLA sub-analyses, any influence of HLA type on TCRB rearrangement was left unresolved. Shorter templates might be favored by PCR, yet because patient and control samples were amplified and corrected together, any such skew would affect both groups equally. Sequencing cDNA rather than genomic DNA could over-represent highly expressing activated cells, although activation and CD3 levels did not differ between groups.

Reading the germline V gene (reference sequence) gives CDR1 DFQATT and CDR2 SNEGSKA. At the junction V is shortened by 5 bases and J by 10 bases; bases outside the gene matches: 5. The CDR3 contains 10 residues, cysteine and phenylalanine counted. Only CDR3 DNA remains: 30 bases, in frame from the first base. Each donor gave one peripheral blood draw, averaging roughly 100 mL, which was collected into heparinised tubes. A BD FACSAria II was used to sort naive, central memory, regulatory and stem cell-like memory CD4+ T cells with a panel that included CD45RO, CCR7, CD25, CD127, CD95 and CD27. All sorted populations exceeded 95% purity. Right away, PBMCs were isolated by Lymphoprep density gradient centrifugation and were stained directly, with no culture step. So that batch effects would be minimized, each experiment stained and sorted samples in pairs, pairing one healthy donor with one patient.

All of the isolated RNA was reverse transcribed with the High Capacity cDNA Reverse Transcription Kit, so expressed TCRB transcripts were sequenced. Deep immunoSEQ sequencing was performed on naive, central memory and regulatory T cell samples, with an average of roughly 3.3 million total reads per sample. Sorted cells were lysed in RLT buffer and RNA was extracted with DNase-treated RNeasy Micro or Mini kits, depending on cell number. Each cell subset was processed on its own to prevent cross-contamination, while patient and healthy donor samples were processed together. The immunoSEQ multiplex PCR was used to amplify TCRB sequences from cDNA, generating 87-bp fragments that spanned the CDR3 region. The amplicons were sequenced using the Illumina HiSeq platform. Concerning the study's data processing: PCR bias was computationally corrected using synthetic template baselines, reads within Hamming distance 2 were collapsed, and singletons that could not be merged were discarded. By aligning reads against IMGT, V, D and J genes, CDR3 length, and insertions or deletions at six rearrangement sites were assigned. Clonotype counts were normalized to sorted cell number within each subset before computing true diversity and Gini coefficients with the tcR R package. Repertoire sharing was quantified using the overlap coefficient calculated on TCRB nucleotide sequences. TCRdb provides this immuneACCESS table in a form limited to in-frame rearrangements. Some clones are lacking; in checked studies, under half of them reflect an unresolved V gene, and why the rest are absent is not known. V and J calls and clone size follow that table, whereas D and trimming were derived from the DNA. This sample comprises a few hundred thousand clones, roughly 9.8% of them detected only once. The ten most abundant clones make up about 0.6% of the sample.

The rearranged segments are TRBV20-1 and TRBJ2-7; TRBD1 matches 7 bases in the middle. This clonotype originated in a man under 40 with type 1 diabetes. Sequenced: central memory CD4+ T cells from blood. The DNA is TGCAGTGCTCAGGGACAGTTACAGTACTTC. It is translated as CSAQGQLQYF.